These T cell receptor beta chains were read from a single sample in a study of human T cells and chemical hapten exposure. TCRdb used MiXCR to reprocess the 5' RACE reads, holding one entry per CDR3 protein. The sample includes some 150,000 distinct CDR3 sequences, around 4.1% of them seen just once. The receptor source for this set is a female donor in good health. Both conserved end residues are part of each CDR3. The order of the fields is V gene, D gene, J gene, clone size, CDR3 protein, CDR3 DNA. D genes are given only for firm matches. Size tells how often a clone was seen (once, few, many) or the class of an expanded clone, and some rows leave it out.

TRBV24-1,TRBD2,TRBJ2-3,many,CATISGGALNLADTQYF,TGTGCCACCATCAGCGGGGGGGCCCTTAATCTGGCAGATACGCAGTATTTT
TRBV5-1,-,TRBJ1-1,few,CASSLAGSSWSEAFF,TGCGCCAGCAGCTTGGCCGGATCAAGTTGGTCTGAAGCTTTCTTT
TRBV19,-,TRBJ2-1,-,CASSIGRVYEQFF,TGTGCCAGTAGTATCGGCAGGGTCTATGAGCAGTTCTTC
TRBV11-2,-,TRBJ2-1,many,CASSLFMGGANEQFF,TGTGCCAGCAGTCTCTTCATGGGGGGGGCGAATGAGCAGTTCTTC
TRBV6-6,TRBD1,TRBJ2-3,many,CASSGQGTDTQYF,TGTGCCAGTTCGGGACAGGGCACAGATACGCAGTATTTT
TRBV10-3,-,TRBJ2-1,-,CAISESLITGRSSHEQFF,TGTGCCATCAGTGAATCCCTGATAACGGGACGTAGTTCCCATGAGCAGTTCTTC
TRBV20-1,-,TRBJ1-1,many,CSARGRLSLPNTEAFF,TGCAGTGCTAGAGGGAGACTGTCCCTTCCGAACACTGAAGCTTTCTTT
TRBV5-1,-,TRBJ2-5,many,CASSFSPEETQYF,TGCGCCAGCAGCTTCTCCCCGGAAGAGACCCAGTACTTC
TRBV6-4,TRBD2,TRBJ2-3,many,CASSDSPSGSTDTQYF,TGTGCCAGCAGTGACAGTCCTAGCGGAAGCACAGATACGCAGTATTTT
TRBV28,-,TRBJ2-7,many,CASSLTGEGYEQYF,TGTGCCAGCAGTTTGACAGGGGAGGGCTACGAGCAGTACTTC
TRBV2,-,TRBJ1-2,many,CASRATSVGGYTF,TGTGCCAGCAGGGCGACTTCAGTGGGCGGCTACACCTTC
TRBV7-9,TRBD1,TRBJ1-1,many,CASSLAGGEAFF,TGTGCCAGCAGCTTAGCAGGGGGCGAAGCTTTCTTT
TRBV6-6,-,TRBJ1-2,many,CASNRANYGYTF,TGTGCCAGCAACAGGGCTAACTATGGCTACACCTTC
TRBV13,-,TRBJ2-2,many,CASSSAFEKAINTGELFF,TGTGCCAGCAGCTCCGCGTTCGAAAAAGCAATCAACACCGGGGAGCTGTTTTTT
TRBV28,-,TRBJ1-2,many,CASSFGGGYGYTF,TGTGCCAGCAGTTTTGGGGGAGGGTATGGCTACACCTTC
TRBV12-3/TRBV12-4,TRBD1,TRBJ2-3,many,CASSYRGTGTDTQYF,TGTGCCAGCAGTTACAGGGGAACAGGCACAGATACGCAGTATTTT
TRBV10-2,-,TRBJ2-1,many,CASSDGLANEQFF,TGCGCCAGCAGTGACGGGTTGGCCAATGAGCAGTTCTTC
TRBV12-3/TRBV12-4,TRBD1,TRBJ2-7,many,CASSSPGTGYEQYF,TGTGCCAGCAGTTCACCCGGGACAGGGTACGAGCAGTACTTC
TRBV11-1,TRBD1,TRBJ2-7,many,CASSLSLGQGAREQYF,TGTGCCAGCAGCTTATCCCTGGGACAGGGGGCGCGAGAGCAGTACTTC
TRBV5-1,TRBD1,TRBJ2-2,many,CASSSQGANTGELFF,TGCGCCAGCAGCTCCCAGGGGGCGAACACCGGGGAGCTGTTTTTT
TRBV7-9,TRBD1,TRBJ2-7,few,CASSFRPGQGGRGTYEQYF,TGTGCCAGCAGCTTTCGGCCCGGACAGGGCGGAAGAGGGACCTACGAGCAGTACTTC
TRBV10-3,-,TRBJ2-3,many,CATLLTGTDTQYF,TGTGCCACTCTTTTAACGGGGACAGATACGCAGTATTTT
TRBV6-5,TRBD1,TRBJ1-2,many,CASKGQAGYTF,TGTGCCAGCAAGGGACAGGCAGGCTACACCTTC
TRBV20-1,-,TRBJ2-7,many,CSARPTRRSRSYEQYF,TGCAGTGCTAGACCCACCCGGCGGTCACGCTCCTACGAGCAGTACTTC
TRBV7-2,-,TRBJ2-7,many,CASSPSAGQSYEQYF,TGTGCCAGCAGCCCCTCGGCGGGGCAGAGCTACGAGCAGTACTTC
TRBV7-9,-,TRBJ2-7,many,CASSLDVGIQYF,TGTGCCAGCAGCTTAGACGTGGGAATCCAGTACTTC
TRBV12-3/TRBV12-4,-,TRBJ1-1,many,CASSLRALNTEAFF,TGTGCCAGCAGTTTAAGGGCCCTGAACACTGAAGCTTTCTTT
TRBV6-5,TRBD1,TRBJ1-2,many,CASKKDRGGYTF,TGTGCCAGCAAAAAGGACAGGGGTGGCTACACCTTC
TRBV20-1,TRBD2,TRBJ2-3,-,CSALGLAGADTQYF,TGCAGTGCTTTGGGACTAGCGGGGGCAGATACGCAGTATTTT
TRBV25-1,-,TRBJ2-2,many,CASSETKGALDVPGELFF,TGTGCCAGCAGTGAAACCAAGGGCGCCTTGGATGTTCCCGGGGAGCTGTTTTTT
TRBV27,-,TRBJ2-7,many,CASSLSTGVAYEQYF,TGTGCCAGCAGTTTATCGACGGGGGTGGCCTACGAGCAGTACTTC
TRBV30,-,TRBJ2-3,many,CAWSGQGSRTDTQYF,TGTGCCTGGAGTGGGCAGGGGTCTAGGACAGATACGCAGTATTTT
TRBV29-1,TRBD2,TRBJ2-3,many,CSVDAGPSGGATDTQYF,TGCAGCGTTGATGCCGGGCCTAGCGGGGGGGCCACAGATACGCAGTATTTT
TRBV5-4,TRBD1,TRBJ1-4,many,CASSLSTGGGEKLFF,TGTGCCAGCAGCTTATCTACAGGGGGGGGGGAAAAACTGTTTTTT
TRBV29-1,-,TRBJ1-2,many,CSVEEVNGRGYTF,TGCAGCGTTGAAGAGGTGAACGGACGGGGCTACACCTTC
TRBV5-1,-,TRBJ1-3,many,CASSPEGLGNTIYF,TGCGCCAGCAGCCCGGAAGGGCTCGGAAACACCATATATTTT
TRBV2,-,TRBJ2-5,many,CASSVGYDSETQYF,TGTGCCAGCAGTGTTGGGTACGACTCGGAGACCCAGTACTTC
TRBV6-2/TRBV6-3,TRBD1,TRBJ1-2,many,CASSSTDRGQGGYTF,TGTGCCAGCAGTTCGACGGACAGGGGGCAAGGTGGCTACACCTTC
TRBV5-1,TRBD1,TRBJ2-1,many,CASSLGPGQLSDEQFF,TGCGCCAGCAGCTTGGGCCCGGGACAGCTCTCGGATGAGCAGTTCTTC
TRBV11-3,-,TRBJ2-3,many,CASSLRGFTDTQYF,TGTGCCAGCAGCTTAAGGGGGTTCACAGATACGCAGTATTTT
TRBV15,TRBD2,TRBJ2-3,many,CATSSAASGADTQYF,TGTGCCACCAGCAGCGCCGCTAGCGGGGCTGATACGCAGTATTTT
TRBV25-1,-,TRBJ2-1,many,CASNQQGTYNEQFF,TGTGCCAGCAACCAACAGGGGACTTACAATGAGCAGTTCTTC
TRBV27,-,TRBJ1-2,many,CASSLLGGGGGYTF,TGTGCCAGCAGTTTATTGGGGGGAGGGGGTGGCTACACCTTC
TRBV20-1,-,TRBJ2-2,-,CSARRGRGGELFF,TGCAGTGCTAGACGGGGCCGGGGCGGGGAGCTGTTTTTT
TRBV6-6,TRBD1,TRBJ2-6,many,CASRKQGQGAGANVLTF,TGTGCCAGCAGAAAGCAGGGACAGGGAGCTGGGGCCAACGTCCTGACTTTC
TRBV4-2,-,TRBJ2-1,many,CASSQVAAPREQFF,TGTGCCAGCAGCCAAGTAGCAGCCCCTCGTGAGCAGTTCTTC
TRBV20-1,-,TRBJ2-1,few,CSAREERQGRYNEQFF,TGCAGTGCTAGAGAAGAGAGGCAGGGGAGATACAATGAGCAGTTCTTC
TRBV7-2,-,TRBJ2-7,-,CASSLVRQDYEQYF,TGTGCCAGCAGCTTAGTCCGTCAGGACTACGAGCAGTACTTC
TRBV18,-,TRBJ2-5,few,CASSPRAGQETQYF,TGTGCCAGCTCACCACGGGCAGGACAAGAGACCCAGTACTTC
TRBV5-1,TRBD1,TRBJ1-6,many,CASSQGTGGYSPLHF,TGCGCCAGCAGCCAGGGGACAGGGGGATATTCACCCCTCCACTTT
TRBV7-6,-,TRBJ1-1,many,CASSSNWGEATTEAFF,TGTGCCAGCAGCTCCAATTGGGGGGAGGCGACCACTGAAGCTTTCTTT
TRBV5-1,-,TRBJ2-1,many,CASRRDIGDEQFF,TGCGCCAGCAGGCGGGATATCGGGGATGAGCAGTTCTTC
TRBV7-9,-,TRBJ1-1,many,CASSDRQNTEAFF,TGTGCCAGCAGCGATCGACAGAACACTGAAGCTTTCTTT